This T cell receptor beta chain was sequenced for a study of blood T cell repertoires in COVID-19. For the study at large: The samples span acute and convalescent COVID-19 from the United States, Italy and Spain. In each case, the material was cDNA or gDNA derived from T cells, B-cell-depleted T cells, or PBMCs.

With 0 bases removed from V and 9 bases from J, the gap between germline ends came to 9 bases. Germline CDR1 and CDR2: MRHNA and SNTAGT. This CDR3 comprises 13 residues. Original processing notes: Amplifying reference gene primers gave estimates of nucleated cell counts. Produced via immunoSEQ multiplex PCR; TCRdb's table is partial and in-frame only. That table is the source of V, J and clone size, and D and trimming were worked out from the DNA. The data hold around 500,000 clones, with approximately 83% observed a single time. The sequencing sample was made of peripheral blood. V is TRBV6-4 and J is TRBJ1-5; no clear D. This clonotype was obtained from a human donor in a cohort sampled during active COVID-19. CDR3 in DNA: TGTGCCAGCAGTGACTCCAGGCGACGGCCCCAGCATTTT. Translation: CASSDSRRRPQHF.